Sequencing of this T cell receptor beta chain was carried out in a study of T cells in Graves' hyperthyroidism and ophthalmopathy. Study findings and constraints: Blood held most thyroid clonotypes expanded above 0.001 frequency. Onset of ophthalmopathy came a median roughly 6.4 months after the model predicted it.

The CDR3 totals 11 residues. Germline loops: CDR1 LNHDA, CDR2 SQIVND (reference sequence). V was shortened by 3 bases and J by 12 bases, with 10 bases between the two germline ends. To note about this clonotype: Antigen unknown.

RNA transcripts yielded amplified TCR beta CDR3 regions. The HTBI primer set was used in a first-round RT-PCR of the TCR CDR3. Each CDR3 protein is one row after TCRdb ran MiXCR on the multiplex PCR reads. The table has about 640,000 distinct CDR3 sequences, less than 25% seen once. This receptor was obtained from a man aged 25-45 years with Graves' ophthalmopathy. The gene calls are TRBV19 and TRBJ2-3; unclear D gene. Source material: blood. CDR3 loop: CASSIRHTQYF. The DNA for the CDR3 is TGTGCCAGTAGTATCCGCCACACACAGTATTTT.